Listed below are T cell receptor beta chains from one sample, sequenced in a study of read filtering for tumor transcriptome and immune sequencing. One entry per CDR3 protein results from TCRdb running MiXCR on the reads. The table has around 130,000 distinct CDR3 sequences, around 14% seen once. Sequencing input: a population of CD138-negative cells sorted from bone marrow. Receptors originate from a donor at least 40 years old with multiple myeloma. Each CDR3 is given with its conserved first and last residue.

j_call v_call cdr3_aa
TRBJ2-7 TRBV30 CAQGGKERGNTYEQYF
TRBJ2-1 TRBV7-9 CASSLVPLAGEQFF
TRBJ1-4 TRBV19 CASETGKSLFF
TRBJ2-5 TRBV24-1 CATSDLGHEQTQYF
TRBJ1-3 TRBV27 CASKPIGLGNTIYF
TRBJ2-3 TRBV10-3 CAISAQTDTQYF
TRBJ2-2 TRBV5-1 CASRLAGMNTGELFF
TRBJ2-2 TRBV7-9 CASSPQQTDTGELFF
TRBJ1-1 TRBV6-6 CASSYWKRQGASTEAFF
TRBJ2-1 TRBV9 CASKGSDSSGEQFF
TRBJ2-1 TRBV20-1 CSAIRDNGAYNEQFF
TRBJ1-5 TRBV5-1 CASGSGTGGRSNQPQHF